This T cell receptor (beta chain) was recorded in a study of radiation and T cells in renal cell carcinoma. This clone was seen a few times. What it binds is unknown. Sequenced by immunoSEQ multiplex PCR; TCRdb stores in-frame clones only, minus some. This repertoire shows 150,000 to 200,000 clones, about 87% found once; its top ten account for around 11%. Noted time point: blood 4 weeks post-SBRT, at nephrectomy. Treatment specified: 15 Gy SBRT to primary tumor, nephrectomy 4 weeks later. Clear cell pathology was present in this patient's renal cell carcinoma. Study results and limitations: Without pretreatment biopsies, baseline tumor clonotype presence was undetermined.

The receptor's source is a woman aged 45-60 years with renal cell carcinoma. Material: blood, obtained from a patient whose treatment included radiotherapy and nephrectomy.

The CDR3 DNA reads as TGTGCCACACTACCTCCGGCAAGGAACACTGAAGCTTTCTTT. Translated: CATLPPARNTEAFF. V and J are TRBV6-5 and TRBJ1-1; no reliable D call. Between the trimmed V and J ends, which lost 10 bases and 1 base, there was a span of 16 bases. CDR3 size: 14 residues. Germline assignment: CDR1 MNHEY and CDR2 SVGAGI.